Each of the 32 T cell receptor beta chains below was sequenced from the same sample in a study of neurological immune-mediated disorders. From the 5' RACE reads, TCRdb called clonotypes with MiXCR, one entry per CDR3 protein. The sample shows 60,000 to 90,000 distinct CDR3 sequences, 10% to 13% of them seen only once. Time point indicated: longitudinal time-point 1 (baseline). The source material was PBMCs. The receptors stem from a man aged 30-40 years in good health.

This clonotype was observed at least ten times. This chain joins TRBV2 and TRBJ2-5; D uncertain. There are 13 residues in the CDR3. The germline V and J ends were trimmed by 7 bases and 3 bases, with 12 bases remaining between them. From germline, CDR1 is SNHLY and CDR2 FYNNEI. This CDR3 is CASNLLREETQYF. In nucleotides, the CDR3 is TGTGCCAGCAATTTACTTAGGGAAGAGACCCAGTACTTC.

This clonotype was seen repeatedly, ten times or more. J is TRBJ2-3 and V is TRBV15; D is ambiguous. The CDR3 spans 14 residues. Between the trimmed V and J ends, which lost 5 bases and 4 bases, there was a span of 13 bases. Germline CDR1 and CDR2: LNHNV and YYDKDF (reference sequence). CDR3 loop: CATSAARNADTQYF. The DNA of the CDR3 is TGTGCCACCAGCGCCGCCCGAAACGCAGATACGCAGTATTTT.

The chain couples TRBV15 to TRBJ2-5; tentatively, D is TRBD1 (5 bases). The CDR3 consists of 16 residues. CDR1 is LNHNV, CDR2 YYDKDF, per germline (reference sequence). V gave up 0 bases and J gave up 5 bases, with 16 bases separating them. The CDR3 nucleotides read TGTGCCACCAGCAGAGATTTGGTCAGGGAAAAGGAGACCCAGTACTTC. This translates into CATSRDLVREKETQYF.

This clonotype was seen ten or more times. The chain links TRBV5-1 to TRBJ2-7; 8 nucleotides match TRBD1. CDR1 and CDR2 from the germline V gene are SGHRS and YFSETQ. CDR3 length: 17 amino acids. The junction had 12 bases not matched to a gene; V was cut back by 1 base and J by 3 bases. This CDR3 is CASSLRRDRTGNYEQYF. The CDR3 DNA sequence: TGCGCCAGCAGCTTGCGCCGAGACCGGACAGGGAACTACGAGCAGTACTTC.

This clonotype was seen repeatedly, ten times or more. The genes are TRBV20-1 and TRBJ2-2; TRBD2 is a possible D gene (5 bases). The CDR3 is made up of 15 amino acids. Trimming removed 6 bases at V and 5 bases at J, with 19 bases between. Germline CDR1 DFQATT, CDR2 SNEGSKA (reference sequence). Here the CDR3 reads CSAAGSQEATGELFF. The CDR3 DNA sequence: TGCAGTGCCGCCGGCTCTCAGGAGGCAACCGGGGAGCTGTTTTTT.

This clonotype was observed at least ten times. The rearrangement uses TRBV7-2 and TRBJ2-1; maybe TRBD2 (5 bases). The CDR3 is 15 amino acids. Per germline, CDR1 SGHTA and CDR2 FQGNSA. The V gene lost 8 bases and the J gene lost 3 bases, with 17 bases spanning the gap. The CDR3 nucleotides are TGTGCCAGCTCCCCCCGACTACCGAACTACAATGAGCAGTTCTTC. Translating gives CASSPRLPNYNEQFF.

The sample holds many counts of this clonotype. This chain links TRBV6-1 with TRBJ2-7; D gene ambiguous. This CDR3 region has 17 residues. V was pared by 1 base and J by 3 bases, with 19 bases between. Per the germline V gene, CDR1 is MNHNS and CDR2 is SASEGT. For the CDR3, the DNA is TGTGCCAGCAGTGAAGGTCTTCATCTTCGGGCCTTCTACGAGCAGTACTTC. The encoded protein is CASSEGLHLRAFYEQYF.

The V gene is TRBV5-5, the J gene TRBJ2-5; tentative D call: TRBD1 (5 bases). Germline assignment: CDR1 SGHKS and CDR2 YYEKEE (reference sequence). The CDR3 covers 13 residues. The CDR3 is CGSLRTNQETQYF. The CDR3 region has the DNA TGTGGCAGTCTAAGGACAAACCAAGAGACCCAGTACTTC.

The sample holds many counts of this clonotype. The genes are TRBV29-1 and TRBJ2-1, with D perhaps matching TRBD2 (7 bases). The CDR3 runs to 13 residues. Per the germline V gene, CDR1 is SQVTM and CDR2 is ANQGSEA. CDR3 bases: TGCGGATATTGGGGGGGGCCAGGCAATGAGCAGTTCTTC. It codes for CGYWGGPGNEQFF.

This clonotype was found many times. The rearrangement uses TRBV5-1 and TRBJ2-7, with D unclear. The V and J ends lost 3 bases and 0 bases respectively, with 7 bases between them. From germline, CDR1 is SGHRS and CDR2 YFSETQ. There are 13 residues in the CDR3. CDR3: CASSSQGSYEQYF. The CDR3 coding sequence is TGCGCCAGCAGCTCCCAAGGCTCCTACGAGCAGTACTTC.

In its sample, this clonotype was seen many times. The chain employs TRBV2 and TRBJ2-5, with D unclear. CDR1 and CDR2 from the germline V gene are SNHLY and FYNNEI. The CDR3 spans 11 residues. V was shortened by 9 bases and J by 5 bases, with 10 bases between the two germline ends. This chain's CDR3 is CASTVRETQYF. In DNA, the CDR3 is TGTGCCAGTACCGTCAGGGAGACCCAGTACTTC.

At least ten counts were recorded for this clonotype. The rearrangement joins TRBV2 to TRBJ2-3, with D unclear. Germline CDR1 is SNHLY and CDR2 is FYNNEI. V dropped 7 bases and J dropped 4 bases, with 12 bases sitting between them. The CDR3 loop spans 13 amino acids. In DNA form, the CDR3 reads TGTGCCAGCATTCGACCCCCGGCAGATACGCAGTATTTT. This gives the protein CASIRPPADTQYF.

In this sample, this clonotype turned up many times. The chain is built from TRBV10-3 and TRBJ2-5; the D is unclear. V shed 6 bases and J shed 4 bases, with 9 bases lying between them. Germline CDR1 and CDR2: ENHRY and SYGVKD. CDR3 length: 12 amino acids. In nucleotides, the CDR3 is TGTGCCATCAGAGAGGAGCTAGAGACCCAGTACTTC. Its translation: CAIREELETQYF.

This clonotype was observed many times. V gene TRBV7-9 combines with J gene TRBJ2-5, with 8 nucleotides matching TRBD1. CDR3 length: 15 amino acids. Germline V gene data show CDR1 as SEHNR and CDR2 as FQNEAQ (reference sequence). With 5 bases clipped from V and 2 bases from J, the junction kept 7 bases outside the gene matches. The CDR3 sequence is CASSLSGTGQETQYF. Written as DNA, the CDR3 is TGTGCCAGCAGCCTCTCCGGGACAGGTCAAGAGACCCAGTACTTC.

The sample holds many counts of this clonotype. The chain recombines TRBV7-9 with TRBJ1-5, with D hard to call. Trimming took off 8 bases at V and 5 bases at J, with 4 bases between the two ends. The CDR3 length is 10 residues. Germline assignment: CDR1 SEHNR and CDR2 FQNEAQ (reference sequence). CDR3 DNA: TGTGCCAGCGGAGATCAGCCCCAGCATTTT. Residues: CASGDQPQHF. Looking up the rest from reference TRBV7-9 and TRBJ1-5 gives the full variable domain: DTGVSQNPRHKITKRGQNVTFRCDPISEHNRLYWYRQTLGQGPEFLTYFQNEAQLEKSRLLSDRFSAERPKGSFSTLEIQRTEQGDSAMYLCASGDQPQHFGDGTRLSIL.

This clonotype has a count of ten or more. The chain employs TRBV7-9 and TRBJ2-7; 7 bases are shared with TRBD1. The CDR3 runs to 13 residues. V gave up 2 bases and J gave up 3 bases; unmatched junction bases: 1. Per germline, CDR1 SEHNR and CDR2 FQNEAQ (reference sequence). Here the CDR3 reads CASSLTGVYEQYF. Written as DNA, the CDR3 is TGTGCCAGCAGCTTAACAGGGGTCTACGAGCAGTACTTC.

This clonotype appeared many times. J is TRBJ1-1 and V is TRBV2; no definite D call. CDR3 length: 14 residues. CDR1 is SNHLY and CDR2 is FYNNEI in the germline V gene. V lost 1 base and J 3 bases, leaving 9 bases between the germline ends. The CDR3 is CASSEDRRDTEAFF. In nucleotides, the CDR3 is TGTGCCAGCAGTGAAGATAGGCGGGACACTGAAGCTTTCTTT.

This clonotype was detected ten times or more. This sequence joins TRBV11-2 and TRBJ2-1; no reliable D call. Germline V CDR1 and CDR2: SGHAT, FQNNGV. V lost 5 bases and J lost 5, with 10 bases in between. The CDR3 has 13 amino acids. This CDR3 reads CASSPSFNNEQFF. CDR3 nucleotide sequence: TGTGCCAGCAGCCCCTCTTTTAACAATGAGCAGTTCTTC.

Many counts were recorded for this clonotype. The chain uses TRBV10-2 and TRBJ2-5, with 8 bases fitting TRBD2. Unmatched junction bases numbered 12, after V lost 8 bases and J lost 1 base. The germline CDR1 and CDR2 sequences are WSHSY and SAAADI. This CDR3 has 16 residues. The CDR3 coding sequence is TGCGCCAGCGGATCCCCGGGACTAGGGACCCAAGAGACCCAGTACTTC. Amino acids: CASGSPGLGTQETQYF.

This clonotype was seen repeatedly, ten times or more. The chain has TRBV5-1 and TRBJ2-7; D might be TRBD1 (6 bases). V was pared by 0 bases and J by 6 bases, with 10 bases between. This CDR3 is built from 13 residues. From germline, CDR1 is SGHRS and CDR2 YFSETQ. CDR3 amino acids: CASSLEGGGEQYF. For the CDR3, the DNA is TGCGCCAGCAGCTTGGAAGGGGGTGGCGAGCAGTACTTC.

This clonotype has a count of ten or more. The CDR3 loop is CASSYSQVSNYGYTF. The CDR3 region has the DNA TGTGCCAGCAGCTACTCTCAGGTCAGCAACTATGGCTACACCTTC. J is TRBJ1-2 and V is TRBV7-9; no clear D. CDR3 size: 15 residues. Trimming took 4 bases from V and 2 from J, leaving 14 bases between them. Germline assignment: CDR1 SEHNR and CDR2 FQNEAQ (reference sequence).

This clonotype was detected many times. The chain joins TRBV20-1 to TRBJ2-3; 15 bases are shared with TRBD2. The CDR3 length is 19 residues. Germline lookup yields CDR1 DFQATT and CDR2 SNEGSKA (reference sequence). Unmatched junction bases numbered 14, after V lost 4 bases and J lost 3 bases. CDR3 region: CSATPPFPGTSGGTDTQYF. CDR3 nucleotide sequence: TGCAGTGCTACGCCCCCTTTTCCAGGGACTAGCGGGGGGACAGATACGCAGTATTTT.

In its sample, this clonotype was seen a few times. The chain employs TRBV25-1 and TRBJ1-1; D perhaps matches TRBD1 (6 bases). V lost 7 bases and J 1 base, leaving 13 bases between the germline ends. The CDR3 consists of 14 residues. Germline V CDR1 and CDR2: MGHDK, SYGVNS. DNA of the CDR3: TGTGCCAGCACCCAACAGGGATGGAACACTGAAGCTTTCTTT. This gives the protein CASTQQGWNTEAFF. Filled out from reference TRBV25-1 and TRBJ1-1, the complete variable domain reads EADIYQTPRYLVIGTGKKITLECSQTMGHDKMYWYQQDPGMELHLIHYSYGVNSTEKGDLSSESTVSRIRTEHFPLTLESARPSHTSQYLCASTQQGWNTEAFFGQGTRLTVV.

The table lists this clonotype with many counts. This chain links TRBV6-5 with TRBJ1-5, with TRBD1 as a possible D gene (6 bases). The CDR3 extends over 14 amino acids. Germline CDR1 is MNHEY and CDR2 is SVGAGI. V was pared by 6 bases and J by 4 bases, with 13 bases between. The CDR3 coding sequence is TGTGCCAGCAGATCCGGGACACCAAATCAGCCCCAGCATTTT. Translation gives CASRSGTPNQPQHF.

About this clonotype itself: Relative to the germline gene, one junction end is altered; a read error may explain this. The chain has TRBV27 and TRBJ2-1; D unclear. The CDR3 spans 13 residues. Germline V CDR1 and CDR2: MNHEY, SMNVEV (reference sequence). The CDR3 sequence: CSSSVPAYNEQFF. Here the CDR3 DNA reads TGTTCCAGCAGCGTTCCAGCCTACAATGAGCAGTTCTTC.

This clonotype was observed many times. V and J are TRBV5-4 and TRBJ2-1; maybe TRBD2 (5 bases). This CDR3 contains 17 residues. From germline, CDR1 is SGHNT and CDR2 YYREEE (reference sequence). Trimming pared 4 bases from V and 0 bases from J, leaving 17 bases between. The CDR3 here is CASSPGAAFSSYNEQFF. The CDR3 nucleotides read TGTGCCAGCAGCCCAGGAGCGGCGTTTAGCTCCTACAATGAGCAGTTCTTC. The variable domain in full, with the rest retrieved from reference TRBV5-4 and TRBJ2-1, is ETGVTQSPTHLIKTRGQQVTLRCSSQSGHNTVSWYQQALGQGPQFIFQYYREEENGRGNFPPRFSGLQFPNYSSELNVNALELDDSALYLCASSPGAAFSSYNEQFFGPGTRLTVL.

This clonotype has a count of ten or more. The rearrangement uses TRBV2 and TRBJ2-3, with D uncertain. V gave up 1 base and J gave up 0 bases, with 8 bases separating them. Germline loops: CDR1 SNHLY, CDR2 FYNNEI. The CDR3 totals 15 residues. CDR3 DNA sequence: TGTGCCAGCAGTGAAGTGTGGCGGAGCACAGATACGCAGTATTTT. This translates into CASSEVWRSTDTQYF.

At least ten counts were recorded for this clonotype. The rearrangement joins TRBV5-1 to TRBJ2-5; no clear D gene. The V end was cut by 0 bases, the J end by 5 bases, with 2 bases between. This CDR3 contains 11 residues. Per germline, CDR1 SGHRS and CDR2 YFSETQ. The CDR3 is CASSLVETQYF. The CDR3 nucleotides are TGCGCCAGCAGCTTGGTGGAGACCCAGTACTTC.

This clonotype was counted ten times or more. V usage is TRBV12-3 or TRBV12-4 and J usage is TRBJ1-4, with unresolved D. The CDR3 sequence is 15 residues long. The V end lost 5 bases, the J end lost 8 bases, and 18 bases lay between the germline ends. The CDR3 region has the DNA TGTGCCAGCAGTACCCGGCCTCCTGAACAGGAAAAACTGTTTTTT. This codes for CASSTRPPEQEKLFF.

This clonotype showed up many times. The CDR3 DNA sequence: TGTGCCACCAGTGATTCGGAATTTTATTATGGCTACACCTTC. Its protein product is CATSDSEFYYGYTF. This chain connects TRBV24-1 to TRBJ1-2; D remains ambiguous. The V end was cut by 2 bases, the J end by 5 bases, with 11 bases between. CDR1 and CDR2 from the germline V gene are KGHDR and SFDVKD. This CDR3 contains 14 residues.

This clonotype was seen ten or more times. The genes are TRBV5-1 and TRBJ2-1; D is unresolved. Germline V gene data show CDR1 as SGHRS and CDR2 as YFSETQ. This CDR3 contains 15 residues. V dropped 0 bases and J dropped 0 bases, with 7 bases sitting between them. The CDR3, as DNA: TGCGCCAGCAGCTTGGCGTTAGGCTCCTACAATGAGCAGTTCTTC. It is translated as CASSLALGSYNEQFF.

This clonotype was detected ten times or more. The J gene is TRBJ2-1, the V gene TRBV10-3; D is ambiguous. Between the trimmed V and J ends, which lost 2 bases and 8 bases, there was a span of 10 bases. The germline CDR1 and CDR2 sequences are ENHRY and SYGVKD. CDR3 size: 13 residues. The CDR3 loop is CAISEPKRDEQFF. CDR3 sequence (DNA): TGTGCCATCAGTGAGCCGAAACGCGATGAGCAGTTCTTC.